The clone carrying this T cell receptor beta chain showed up just once. These data are taken from a study of blood T cell repertoires in COVID-19. Study details: Italy, Spain and the United States were the sources of the convalescent and acute COVID-19 samples.

The CDR3 spans 14 residues. The V and J ends lost 6 bases and 5 bases respectively, with 14 bases between them. Germline V gene lookup returns CDR1 LNHDA and CDR2 SQIVND (reference sequence). Assay: immunoSEQ multiplex PCR; the TCRdb copy retains only in-frame clones and omits some. The sample lists 150,000 to 200,000 clones, roughly 80% seen once, with approximately 8% in the top ten. The TCR was taken from a man aged 55-75 years with acute or convalescent COVID-19. Sequences were obtained from peripheral blood. The chain employs TRBV19 and TRBJ2-1; D possibly corresponds to TRBD1 (6 bases). The CDR3 spells CASSTGTKNNEQFF. The CDR3 DNA follows: TGTGCCAGTAGCACCGGGACAAAAAACAATGAGCAGTTCTTC.